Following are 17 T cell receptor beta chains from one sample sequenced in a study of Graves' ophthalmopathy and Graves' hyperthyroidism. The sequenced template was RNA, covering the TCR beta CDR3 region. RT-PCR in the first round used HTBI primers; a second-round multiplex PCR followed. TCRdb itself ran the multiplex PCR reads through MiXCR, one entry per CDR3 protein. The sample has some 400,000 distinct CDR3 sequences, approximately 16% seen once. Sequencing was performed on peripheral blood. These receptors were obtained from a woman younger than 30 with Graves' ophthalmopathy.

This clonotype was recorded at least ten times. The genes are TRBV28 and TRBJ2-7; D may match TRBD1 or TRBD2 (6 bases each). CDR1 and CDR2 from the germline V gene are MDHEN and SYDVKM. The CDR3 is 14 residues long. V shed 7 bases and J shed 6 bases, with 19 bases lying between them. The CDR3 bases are TGTGCCAGCACCTCGACCCCATGGGGGGCCGAGCAGTACTTC. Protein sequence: CASTSTPWGAEQYF.

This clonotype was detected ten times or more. CDR3 in DNA: TGCGCCAGCAGCTCTCCTGGAGAGGGGTCCTACGAGCAGTACTTC. It yields the protein CASSSPGEGSYEQYF. The chain combines TRBV5-1 with TRBJ2-7; perhaps D is TRBD1 or TRBD2 (5 bases each). The V end lost 3 bases, the J end lost 1 base, and 14 bases lay between the germline ends. In germline, CDR1 is SGHRS, CDR2 YFSETQ. The CDR3 totals 15 residues. The whole variable domain, filled in from reference TRBV5-1 and TRBJ2-7, reads KAGVTQTPRYLIKTRGQQVTLSCSPISGHRSVSWYQQTPGQGLQFLFEYFSETQRNKGNFPGRFSGRQFSNSRSEMNVSTLELGDSALYLCASSSPGEGSYEQYFGPGTRLTVT.

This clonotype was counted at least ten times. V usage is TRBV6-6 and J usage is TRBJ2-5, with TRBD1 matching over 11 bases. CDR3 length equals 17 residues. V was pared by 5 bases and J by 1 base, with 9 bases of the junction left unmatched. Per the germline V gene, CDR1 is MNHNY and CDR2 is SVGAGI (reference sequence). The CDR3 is CASSQRGQGVFQETQYF. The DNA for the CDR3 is TGTGCCAGCAGTCAGAGGGGACAGGGGGTATTCCAAGAGACCCAGTACTTC.

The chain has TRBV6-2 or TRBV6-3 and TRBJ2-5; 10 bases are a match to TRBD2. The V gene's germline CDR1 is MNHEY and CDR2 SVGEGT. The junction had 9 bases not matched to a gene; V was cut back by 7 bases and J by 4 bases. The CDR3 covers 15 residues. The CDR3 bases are TGTGCCAGCACCGTCAGCGGGAGGGCTCTAGAGACCCAGTACTTC. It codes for CASTVSGRALETQYF.

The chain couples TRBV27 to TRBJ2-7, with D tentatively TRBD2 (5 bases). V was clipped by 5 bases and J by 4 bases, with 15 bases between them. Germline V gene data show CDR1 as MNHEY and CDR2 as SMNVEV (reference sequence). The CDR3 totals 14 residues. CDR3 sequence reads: CASSDQAGLYEQYF. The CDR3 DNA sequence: TGTGCCAGCAGTGACCAGGCGGGCTTGTACGAGCAGTACTTC.

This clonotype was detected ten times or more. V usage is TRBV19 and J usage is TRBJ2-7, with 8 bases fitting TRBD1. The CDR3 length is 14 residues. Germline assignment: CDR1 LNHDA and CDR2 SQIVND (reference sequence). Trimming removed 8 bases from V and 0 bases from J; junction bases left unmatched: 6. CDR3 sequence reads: CASVEGQGSYEQYF. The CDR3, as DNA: TGTGCCAGTGTGGAAGGACAGGGCTCCTACGAGCAGTACTTC. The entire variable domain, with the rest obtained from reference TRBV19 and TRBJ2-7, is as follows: DGGITQSPKYLFRKEGQNVTLSCEQNLNHDAMYWYRQDPGQGLRLIYYSQIVNDFQKGDIAEGYSVSREKKESFPLTVTSAQKNPTAFYLCASVEGQGSYEQYFGPGTRLTVT.

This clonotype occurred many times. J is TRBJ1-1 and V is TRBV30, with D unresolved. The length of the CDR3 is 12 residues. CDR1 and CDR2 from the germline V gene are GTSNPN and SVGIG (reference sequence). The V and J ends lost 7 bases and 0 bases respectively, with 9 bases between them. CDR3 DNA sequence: TGTGCCTTGAAACGGCTGAACACTGAAGCTTTCTTT. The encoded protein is CALKRLNTEAFF.

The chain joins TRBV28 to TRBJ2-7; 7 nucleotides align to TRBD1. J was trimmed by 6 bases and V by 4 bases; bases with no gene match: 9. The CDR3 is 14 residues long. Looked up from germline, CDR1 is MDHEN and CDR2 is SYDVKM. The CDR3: CASSSAGTEGEQYF. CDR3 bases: TGTGCCAGCAGTTCCGCCGGGACAGAGGGCGAGCAGTACTTC.

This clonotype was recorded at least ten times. The DNA of the CDR3 is TGTGCCAGTAACCCAGGGGTTAAGGCCCAGTACTTC. Translated, it gives CASNPGVKAQYF. The V gene is TRBV28, the J gene TRBJ2-5; possibly TRBD1 for D (6 bases). This CDR3 is 12 amino acids long. V shed 9 bases and J shed 9 bases, with 17 bases lying between them. Germline V gives CDR1 MDHEN, CDR2 SYDVKM.

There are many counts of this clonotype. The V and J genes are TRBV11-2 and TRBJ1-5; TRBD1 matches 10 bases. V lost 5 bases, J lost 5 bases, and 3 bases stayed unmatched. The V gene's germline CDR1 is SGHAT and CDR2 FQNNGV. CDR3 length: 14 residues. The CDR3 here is CASSRTGGDQPQHF. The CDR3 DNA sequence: TGTGCCAGCAGCCGGACAGGGGGGGATCAGCCCCAGCATTTT.

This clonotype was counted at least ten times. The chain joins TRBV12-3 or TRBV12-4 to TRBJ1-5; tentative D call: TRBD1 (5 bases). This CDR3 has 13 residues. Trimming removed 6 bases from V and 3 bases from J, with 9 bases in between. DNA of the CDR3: TGTGCCAGCAGACCGGGACTCAATCAGCCCCAGCATTTT. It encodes CASRPGLNQPQHF.

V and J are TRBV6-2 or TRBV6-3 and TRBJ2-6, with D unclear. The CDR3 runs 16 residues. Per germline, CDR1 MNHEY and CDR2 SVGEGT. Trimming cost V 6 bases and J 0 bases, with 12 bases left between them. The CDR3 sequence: CASRRTESSGANVLTF. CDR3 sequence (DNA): TGTGCCAGCAGGCGGACGGAAAGCTCTGGGGCCAACGTCCTGACTTTC.

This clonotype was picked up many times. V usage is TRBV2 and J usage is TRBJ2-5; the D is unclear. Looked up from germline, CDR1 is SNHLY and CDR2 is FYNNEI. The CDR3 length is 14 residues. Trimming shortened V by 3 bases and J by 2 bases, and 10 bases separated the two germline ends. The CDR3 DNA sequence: TGTGCCAGCAGTGAGGCCACCTCGCAAGAGACCCAGTACTTC. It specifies CASSEATSQETQYF.

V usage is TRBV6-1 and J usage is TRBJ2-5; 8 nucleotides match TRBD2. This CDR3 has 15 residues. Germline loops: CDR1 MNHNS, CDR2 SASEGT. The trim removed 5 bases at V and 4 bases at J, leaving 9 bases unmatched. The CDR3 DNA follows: TGTGCCAGCAGTCCCGCAGCGGGAGAAGTAGAGACCCAGTACTTC. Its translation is CASSPAAGEVETQYF.

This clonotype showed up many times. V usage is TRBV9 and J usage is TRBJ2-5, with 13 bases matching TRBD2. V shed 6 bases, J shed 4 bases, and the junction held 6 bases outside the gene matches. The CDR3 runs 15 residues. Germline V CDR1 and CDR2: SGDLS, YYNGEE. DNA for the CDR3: TGTGCCAGCACCACTAGCGGGGGGGCCGGAGAGACCCAGTACTTC. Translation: CASTTSGGAGETQYF. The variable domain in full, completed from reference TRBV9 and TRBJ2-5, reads DSGVTQTPKHLITATGQRVTLRCSPRSGDLSVYWYQQSLDQGLQFLIQYYNGEERAKGNILERFSAQQFPDLHSELNLSSLELGDSALYFCASTTSGGAGETQYFGPGTRLLVL.

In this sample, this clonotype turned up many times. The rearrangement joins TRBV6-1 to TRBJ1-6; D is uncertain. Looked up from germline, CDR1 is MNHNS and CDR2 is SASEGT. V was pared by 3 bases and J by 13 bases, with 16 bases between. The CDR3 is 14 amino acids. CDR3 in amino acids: CASSDFSVAAPLHF. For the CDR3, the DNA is TGTGCCAGCAGTGACTTTTCGGTTGCGGCGCCCCTCCACTTT.

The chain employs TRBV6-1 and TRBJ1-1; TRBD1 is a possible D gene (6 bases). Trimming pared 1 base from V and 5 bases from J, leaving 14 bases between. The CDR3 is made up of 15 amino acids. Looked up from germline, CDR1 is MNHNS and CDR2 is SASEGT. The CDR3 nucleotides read TGTGCCAGCAGTGAAGTACTCCAGGGGTTAACTGAAGCTTTCTTT. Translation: CASSEVLQGLTEAFF.